Here is one TCR beta chain with its context. The antigen remains undetermined. The data derive from a study of CD8+ T cells in alopecia areata. Study at large: Patients in the treated group were given tofacitinib by mouth, 5 to 10 mg twice a day.

Per the germline V gene, CDR1 is LNHDA and CDR2 is SQIVND (reference sequence). The CDR3 loop spans 14 amino acids. Trimming stripped 7 bases from V and 3 bases from J, with 13 bases between. Study-level points and caveats: Persistence during tofacitinib was seen for many expanded lesional clones in scalp and blood.

Treatment here: oral pan-JAK inhibitor, 5-10 mg twice daily. Reverse transcription of extracted RNA yielded cDNA, which provided the sequencing template. The assay was immunoSEQ multiplex PCR, and TCRdb's table has in-frame clones only and misses some. The profile shows more than 200,000 clones, less than 45% of them singletons. The starting material was CD4+ T cells sorted from blood, obtained at approximately week 37, from a patient treated with tofacitinib. This sequence was found in a human donor with alopecia areata. V usage is TRBV19 and J usage is TRBJ2-4; tentative D call: TRBD2 (7 bases). The CDR3 DNA sequence: TGTGCCAGTACCCAAAGGGGGGGCAAAAACATTCAGTACTTC. Translation gives CASTQRGGKNIQYF.